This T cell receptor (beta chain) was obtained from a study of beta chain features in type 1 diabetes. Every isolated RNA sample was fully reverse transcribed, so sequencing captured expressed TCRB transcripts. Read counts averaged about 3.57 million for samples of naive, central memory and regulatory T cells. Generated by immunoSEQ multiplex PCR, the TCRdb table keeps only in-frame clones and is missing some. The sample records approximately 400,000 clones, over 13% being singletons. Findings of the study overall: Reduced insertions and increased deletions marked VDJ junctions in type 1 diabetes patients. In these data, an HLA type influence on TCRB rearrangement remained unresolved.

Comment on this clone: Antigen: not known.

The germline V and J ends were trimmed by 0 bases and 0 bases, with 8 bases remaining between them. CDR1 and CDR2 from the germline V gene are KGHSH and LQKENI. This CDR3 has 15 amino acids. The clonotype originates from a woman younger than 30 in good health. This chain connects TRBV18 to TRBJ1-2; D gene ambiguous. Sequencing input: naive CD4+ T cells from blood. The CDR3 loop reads CASSPPSTANYGYTF. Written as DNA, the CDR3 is TGTGCCAGCTCACCACCAAGCACCGCTAACTATGGCTACACCTTC.